The present T cell receptor (beta chain) was sequenced within a study of long-term antiretroviral therapy in people with HIV. The germline V gene encodes CDR1 LNHDA and CDR2 SQIVND (reference sequence). This CDR3 contains 15 residues. V gave up 4 bases and J gave up 7 bases, with 14 bases separating them. Researchers report immunoSEQ v3.0 was run at survey level. Clones were read by immunoSEQ multiplex PCR, and TCRdb kept only the in-frame ones, dropping some. The sample includes 27,000 or so clones, 65% to 90% of them seen just once. Note on this clone: The antigen is not known.

Two or more post-ART PBMC samples, plus at least one pre-ART sample, were available for each donor. Study-level points and caveats: Researchers lacked any data on ART adherence, viral resistance or therapy changes.

This TCR was sampled from a man aged 50-60 years with HIV. This material consisted of unsorted PBMCs, taken 1.2 years after starting antiretroviral therapy. The genes are TRBV19 and TRBJ1-6; a weak D match, TRBD1 (5 bases). DNA for the CDR3: TGTGCCAGTAGTAGCGGGACTCTGACCAATTCACCCCTCCACTTT. Its translation is CASSSGTLTNSPLHF.